The rows below give T cell receptor beta chains drawn from one sample of a study of blood T cell repertoires in COVID-19. This table comes from immunoSEQ multiplex PCR, and its TCRdb copy is limited to in-frame clones, with some not included. The sample includes 130,000 to 150,000 clones, approximately 87% of them seen just once. The specimen was peripheral blood. All receptors derive from a man older than 75 with acute or convalescent COVID-19. Both conserved end residues are part of each CDR3. D genes are given only for firm matches. Rows may omit the clone size; those that give it use once, few, many or a size class.

j_call: TRBJ1-1; v_call: TRBV7-9; d_call: TRBD1; clone_size: .; cdr3_nt: TGTGCCAGCAGCCCCGACACAGGGGGCGAAGCTTTCTTT; cdr3_aa: CASSPDTGGEAFF
j_call: TRBJ1-2; v_call: TRBV12-3/TRBV12-4; d_call: TRBD1; clone_size: .; cdr3_nt: TGTGCCAGCACGACAGGGATAAACTATGGCTACACCTTC; cdr3_aa: CASTTGINYGYTF
j_call: TRBJ1-6; v_call: TRBV28; d_call: .; clone_size: .; cdr3_nt: TGTGCCAGCAGTCTTAGTACGAGGCCCAGCGCACCCCTCCACTTT; cdr3_aa: CASSLSTRPSAPLHF
j_call: TRBJ2-4; v_call: TRBV5-1; d_call: .; clone_size: .; cdr3_nt: TGCGCCAGCAGCTTGTTTGGCGAGGGCAAAAACATTCAGTACTTC; cdr3_aa: CASSLFGEGKNIQYF
j_call: TRBJ2-3; v_call: TRBV5-8; d_call: TRBD1; clone_size: once; cdr3_nt: TGTGCCAGCAGCCCAGGGACAGGGAGCACAGATACGCAGTATTTT; cdr3_aa: CASSPGTGSTDTQYF
j_call: TRBJ1-6; v_call: TRBV9; d_call: TRBD1; clone_size: .; cdr3_nt: TGTGCCAGCAGGGCGGACAGGGTTAATTCACCCCTCCACTTT; cdr3_aa: CASRADRVNSPLHF
j_call: TRBJ1-5; v_call: TRBV6-5; d_call: TRBD1; clone_size: .; cdr3_nt: TGTGCCAGTGGGACAGGGAATCAGCCCCAGCATTTT; cdr3_aa: CASGTGNQPQHF
j_call: TRBJ1-1; v_call: TRBV7-9; d_call: .; clone_size: few; cdr3_nt: TGTGCCAGCAGCCAATTCAACACTGAAGCTTTCTTT; cdr3_aa: CASSQFNTEAFF
j_call: TRBJ2-7; v_call: TRBV5-8; d_call: .; clone_size: .; cdr3_nt: TGTGCCAGCAGCGTGGCTACTCACTCCTACGAGCAGTACTTC; cdr3_aa: CASSVATHSYEQYF
j_call: TRBJ1-4; v_call: TRBV3-1/TRBV3-2; d_call: TRBD1; clone_size: .; cdr3_nt: TGTGCCAGCAGCCAAGGGTGGACAGGTGATGAAAAACTGTTTTTT; cdr3_aa: CASSQGWTGDEKLFF
j_call: TRBJ1-1; v_call: TRBV27; d_call: .; clone_size: many; cdr3_nt: TGTGCCAGCTGGGAGGAAAACACTGAAGCTTTCTTT; cdr3_aa: CASWEENTEAFF
j_call: TRBJ1-1; v_call: TRBV19; d_call: .; clone_size: .; cdr3_nt: TGTGCCAGTAGTATAGTAGGACAGTCGGCTGAAGCTTTCTTT; cdr3_aa: CASSIVGQSAEAFF
j_call: TRBJ2-7; v_call: TRBV29-1; d_call: TRBD1; clone_size: .; cdr3_nt: TGCAGCGCCTCCGGGACAGGGCTAGTCGAGCAGTACTTC; cdr3_aa: CSASGTGLVEQYF
j_call: TRBJ1-1; v_call: TRBV15; d_call: .; clone_size: .; cdr3_nt: TGTGCCACCAGTCCGAAGCCGGGCCTCAGCCAAGGCCAGCGGGTAGCTTTCTTT; cdr3_aa: CATSPKPGLSQGQRVAFF
j_call: TRBJ1-2; v_call: TRBV5-6; d_call: .; clone_size: .; cdr3_nt: TGTGCCAGCAGCTCTACAGGGTCCTATGGCTACACCTTC; cdr3_aa: CASSSTGSYGYTF
j_call: TRBJ2-1; v_call: TRBV7-2; d_call: .; clone_size: .; cdr3_nt: TGTGCCAGCAGCTTATCCCTAGTAGGTGAGCAGTTCTTC; cdr3_aa: CASSLSLVGEQFF
j_call: TRBJ2-3; v_call: TRBV28; d_call: TRBD2; clone_size: .; cdr3_nt: TGTGCCAGCAGGCCTCCCCGCGGGGCTAGCGGAAGCACAGATACGCAGTATTTT; cdr3_aa: CASRPPRGASGSTDTQYF
j_call: TRBJ2-1; v_call: TRBV7-2; d_call: TRBD2; clone_size: .; cdr3_nt: TGTGCCAGCAGCTTAGGTCCTAGCGGGTCGTACAATGAGCAGTTCTTC; cdr3_aa: CASSLGPSGSYNEQFF
j_call: TRBJ1-1; v_call: TRBV3-1/TRBV3-2; d_call: TRBD1; clone_size: few; cdr3_nt: TGTGCCAGCAGCCAGGGACAGGAAGCTTTCTTT; cdr3_aa: CASSQGQEAFF
j_call: TRBJ2-5; v_call: TRBV5-1; d_call: TRBD1; clone_size: few; cdr3_nt: TGCGCCAGCAGTTCGGGACAGGGGAGAGGAGAGACCCAGTACTTC; cdr3_aa: CASSSGQGRGETQYF
j_call: TRBJ2-1; v_call: TRBV19; d_call: TRBD2; clone_size: .; cdr3_nt: TGTGCCAGTAGTTCCGACCGGGGACTAGCAGCCTACAATGAGCAGTTCTTC; cdr3_aa: CASSSDRGLAAYNEQFF
j_call: TRBJ2-7; v_call: TRBV28; d_call: .; clone_size: .; cdr3_nt: TGTGCCAGCAGCAGGGCCCTTAGCTCCTACGAGCAGTACTTC; cdr3_aa: CASSRALSSYEQYF
j_call: TRBJ1-1; v_call: TRBV11-3; d_call: .; clone_size: .; cdr3_nt: TGTGCCAGCAGCTTTACCAGGGGAGAAGCTTTCTTT; cdr3_aa: CASSFTRGEAFF
j_call: TRBJ1-2; v_call: TRBV28; d_call: .; clone_size: .; cdr3_nt: TGTGCCAGCAGGGCCCCAAATCAGGGTTCGTATGGCTACACCTTC; cdr3_aa: CASRAPNQGSYGYTF
j_call: TRBJ2-2; v_call: TRBV5-1; d_call: TRBD2; clone_size: .; cdr3_nt: TGCGCCAGCAGCTCGAGACCGACTAGCGGGGGCCCTTACACCGGGGAGCTGTTTTTT; cdr3_aa: CASSSRPTSGGPYTGELFF
j_call: TRBJ2-3; v_call: TRBV5-6; d_call: TRBD2; clone_size: .; cdr3_nt: TGTGCCAGCAGCCGGAGCGTGCGGGAGGGGCAGTATTTT; cdr3_aa: CASSRSVREGQYF
j_call: TRBJ1-3; v_call: TRBV10-3; d_call: .; clone_size: .; cdr3_nt: TGTGCCATCAGTGAGTCTTCGTGGGGAAGGGGCACCATATATTTT; cdr3_aa: CAISESSWGRGTIYF